The T cell receptor beta chain described here comes from a study of post-analysis software for immune sequencing data. As for the study in general: Included courses were relapsing-remitting and secondary progressive multiple sclerosis; progressive-relapsing multiple sclerosis was also included. Findings and caveats of the study: Elevated frequency relative to controls characterized several TRBV segments in patients, TRBV5-6, TRBV5-1 and TRBV20-1 among them. There was significantly lower normalized Chao1 diversity in multiple sclerosis patients than in controls. By F measure, strong co-clustering occurred among samples prepared in the same batch.

The CDR3 sequence is 15 residues long. The V end was cut by 6 bases, the J end by 4 bases, with 16 bases between. As concerns this clonotype: The target antigen is unknown.

The TCR beta cDNA libraries contained unique molecular identifiers. Each CDR3 protein is one row after TCRdb ran MiXCR on the PCR reads. The top ten hold approximately 1.5% of the sample, which has about 150,000 distinct CDR3 sequences, around 30% seen once. The sample taken for sequencing was blood. This receptor was obtained from a girl under 18 with multiple sclerosis. This chain links TRBV12-3 or TRBV12-4 with TRBJ2-1; perhaps D is TRBD1 or TRBD2 (6 bases each). This CDR3 is CASSLRAGHYNEQFF. CDR3 nucleotides: TGTGCCAGCAGCCTCAGGGCGGGACATTACAATGAGCAGTTCTTC.